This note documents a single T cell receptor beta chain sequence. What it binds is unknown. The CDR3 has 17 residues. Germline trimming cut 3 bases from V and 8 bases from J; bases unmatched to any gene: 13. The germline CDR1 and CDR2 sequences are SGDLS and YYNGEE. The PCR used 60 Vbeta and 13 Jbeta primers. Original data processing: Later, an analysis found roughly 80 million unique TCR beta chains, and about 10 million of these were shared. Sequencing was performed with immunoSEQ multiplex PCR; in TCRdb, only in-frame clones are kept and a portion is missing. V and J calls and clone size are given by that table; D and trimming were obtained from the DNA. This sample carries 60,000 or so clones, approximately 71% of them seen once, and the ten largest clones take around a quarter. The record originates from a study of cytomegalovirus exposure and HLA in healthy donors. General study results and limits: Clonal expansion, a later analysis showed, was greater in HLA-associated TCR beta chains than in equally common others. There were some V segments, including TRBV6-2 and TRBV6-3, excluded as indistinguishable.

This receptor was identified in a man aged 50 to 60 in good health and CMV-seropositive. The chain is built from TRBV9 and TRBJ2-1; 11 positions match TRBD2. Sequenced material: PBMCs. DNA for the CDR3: TGTGCCAGCAGCGCGTTACCCGGGACTAGCGGACGAGATGAGCAGTTCTTC. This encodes CASSALPGTSGRDEQFF.